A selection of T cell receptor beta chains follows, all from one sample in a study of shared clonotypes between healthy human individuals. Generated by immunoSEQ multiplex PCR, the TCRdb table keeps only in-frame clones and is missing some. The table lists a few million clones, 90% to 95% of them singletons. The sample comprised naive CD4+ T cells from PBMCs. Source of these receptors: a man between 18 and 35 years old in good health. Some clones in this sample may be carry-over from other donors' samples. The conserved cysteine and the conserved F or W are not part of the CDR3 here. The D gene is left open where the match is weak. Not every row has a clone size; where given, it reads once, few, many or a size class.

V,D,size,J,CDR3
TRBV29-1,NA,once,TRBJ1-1,SVFRSMNTEAF
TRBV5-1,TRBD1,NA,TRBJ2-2,ASSPGTGTGELF
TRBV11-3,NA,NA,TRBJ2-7,ASSPGSSYEQY
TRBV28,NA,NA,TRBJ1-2,ASSLRPGHYGYT
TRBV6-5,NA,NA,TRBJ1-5,ASRRGPNSNQPQH
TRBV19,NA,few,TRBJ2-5,ASSIGGDQETQY
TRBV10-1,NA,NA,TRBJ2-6,ASSESGVGANVLT
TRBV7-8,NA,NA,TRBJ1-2,ASSSKTGTAYGYT
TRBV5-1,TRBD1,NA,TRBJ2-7,ASSHGTAYEQY
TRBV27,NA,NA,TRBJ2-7,ASTLPGQSSYEQY
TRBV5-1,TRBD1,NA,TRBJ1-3,ASSLRSGGTGNTIY
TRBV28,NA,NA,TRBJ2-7,ASSRGGSSYEQY
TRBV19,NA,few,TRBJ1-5,ASSIGQAQTQH
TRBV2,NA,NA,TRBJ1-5,ASGGGQPQH
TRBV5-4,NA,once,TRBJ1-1,ASGFQGGTEAF
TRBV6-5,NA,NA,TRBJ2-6,ASSYGPRGANVLT
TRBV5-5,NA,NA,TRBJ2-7,ASSRPGPSEQY
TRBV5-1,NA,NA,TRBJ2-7,ASSLNLGYEQY
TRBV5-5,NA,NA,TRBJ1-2,ASSLRDLVYGYT
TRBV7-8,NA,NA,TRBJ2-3,ASSLDTDTQY
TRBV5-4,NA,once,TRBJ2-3,ASSLGGRPDTQY
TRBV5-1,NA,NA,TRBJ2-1,ASSLQRSSYNEQF
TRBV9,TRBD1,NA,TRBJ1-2,ASSARDRLIPGDYGYT
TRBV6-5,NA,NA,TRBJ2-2,ASKPSGAGELF
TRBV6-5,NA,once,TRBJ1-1,ASSPPGISEAF
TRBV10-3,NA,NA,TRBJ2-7,AIQGLGEQY
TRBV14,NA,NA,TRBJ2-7,ASSQGLAYEQY
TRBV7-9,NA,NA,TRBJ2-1,ASSLGLSSYNEQF
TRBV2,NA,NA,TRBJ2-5,ASSPNRAQETQY
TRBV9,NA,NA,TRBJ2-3,ASSRGGGPGTDTQY
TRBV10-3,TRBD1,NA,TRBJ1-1,AIRDRGATEAF
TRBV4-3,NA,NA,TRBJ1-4,ASSQERAGEKLF
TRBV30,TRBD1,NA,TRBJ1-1,AWDPGQGTEAF
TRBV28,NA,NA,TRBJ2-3,ASRQKRVTDTQY
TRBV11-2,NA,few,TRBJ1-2,ASSTDSNYGYT
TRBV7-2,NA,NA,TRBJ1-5,ASSPQDYSNQPQH
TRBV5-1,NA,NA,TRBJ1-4,ASSLSPAATNEKLF
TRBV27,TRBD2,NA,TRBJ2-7,ASSFPLAGDSYEQY
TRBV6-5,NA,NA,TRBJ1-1,ASSYPGELKAF
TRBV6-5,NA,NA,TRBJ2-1,ASSLLPGQTREQF
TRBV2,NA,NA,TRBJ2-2,ASSGGGNTGELF
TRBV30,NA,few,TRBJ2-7,AWRVGGTSLHEQY
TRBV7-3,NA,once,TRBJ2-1,ASSLGPSYEQF
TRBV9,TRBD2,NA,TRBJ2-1,ASSGSGSSYNEQF
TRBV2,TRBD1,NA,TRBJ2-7,ASSSQGASYEQY
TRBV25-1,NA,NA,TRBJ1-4,ASSEPTAPEKLF
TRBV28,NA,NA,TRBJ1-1,ASIRTPPEAF
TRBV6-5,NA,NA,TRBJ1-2,ASSYSGTGFYGYT
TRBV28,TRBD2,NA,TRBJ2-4,ASSLGAGVRAKNIQY
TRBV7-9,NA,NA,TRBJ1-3,ASSFSYGSGNTIY
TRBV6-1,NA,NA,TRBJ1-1,ASSEAGVFGTEAF
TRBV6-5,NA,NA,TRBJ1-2,ASSLRGTYGYT
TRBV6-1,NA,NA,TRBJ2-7,ASSDLVGVPREQY
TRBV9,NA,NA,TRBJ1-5,ASSVDPGAKQPQH
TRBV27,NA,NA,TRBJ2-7,ASSLGRRPYEQY
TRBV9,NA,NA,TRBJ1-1,ASSVDGGGTEAF
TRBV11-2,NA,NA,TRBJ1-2,ASSFTGRSVNGYT